The next 24 T cell receptor beta chains were all read from a single sample in a study of blood T cell repertoires in COVID-19. Here immunoSEQ multiplex PCR was the method, and the copy in TCRdb shows in-frame clones only, minus some. This table has some 200,000 clones, roughly 80% appearing once. The sequenced sample consisted of PBMCs or T cells enriched from blood (not recorded which). Source of these receptors: a man aged 40-49 years who had recovered from COVID-19.

On this clone: Different DNA sequences within this sample yield the same CDR3. The CDR3 reads CASSLQGVNTEAFF. CDR3 sequence (DNA): TGCGCCAGCAGCCTACAGGGGGTGAACACTGAAGCTTTCTTT. The chain uses TRBV5-1 and TRBJ1-1; 8 positions match TRBD1. Germline V gene data show CDR1 as SGHRS and CDR2 as YFSETQ. This CDR3 is 14 amino acids long. V lost 4 bases and J lost 0; bases outside the gene matches: 2.

CDR3 bases: TGTGCCAGCAGCCGCGGACAGGGGGCGGCCTACGAGCAGTACTTC. This encodes CASSRGQGAAYEQYF. The rearrangement links TRBV5-5 to TRBJ2-7; TRBD1 aligns across 11 bases. The CDR3 covers 15 residues. Germline CDR1 reads SGHKS; CDR2 reads YYEKEE (reference sequence). The junction had 5 bases not matched to a gene; V was cut back by 4 bases and J by 2 bases.

V gene TRBV28 combines with J gene TRBJ1-2; D gene unclear. CDR3 size: 14 residues. V shed 7 bases and J shed 4 bases, with 16 bases lying between them. Per the germline V gene, CDR1 is MDHEN and CDR2 is SYDVKM. CDR3 sequence: CASISFAVAYGYTF. The CDR3 bases are TGTGCCAGCATTTCCTTCGCGGTCGCCTATGGCTACACCTTC.

This clone was observed once. V gene TRBV9 combines with J gene TRBJ1-3; 7 bases line up with TRBD1. V lost 0 bases and J lost 0; bases outside the gene matches: 9. The CDR3 length is 18 residues. The germline V gene has CDR1 SGDLS and CDR2 YYNGEE. In DNA, the CDR3 is TGTGCCAGCAGCGTAGACTTCCCGGGACAGAGCTCTGGAAACACCATATATTTT. Protein product: CASSVDFPGQSSGNTIYF. The full variable domain, in which reference TRBV9 and TRBJ1-3 provide the parts outside the CDR3, is DSGVTQTPKHLITATGQRVTLRCSPRSGDLSVYWYQQSLDQGLQFLIQYYNGEERAKGNILERFSAQQFPDLHSELNLSSLELGDSALYFCASSVDFPGQSSGNTIYFGEGSWLTVV.

This chain connects TRBV5-8 to TRBJ2-5; D not certain. The CDR3 runs to 14 residues. Germline-derived CDR1 and CDR2 are SGHTS and YDEGEE. V was shortened by 1 base and J by 5 bases, with 12 bases between the two germline ends. DNA for the CDR3: TGTGCCAGCAGCTTGACAACAGTCGCGGAGACCCAGTACTTC. Residues: CASSLTTVAETQYF.

This chain connects TRBV11-2 to TRBJ1-1, with D maybe TRBD1 (6 bases). This CDR3 has 18 residues. V gave up 6 bases and J gave up 1 base, with 24 bases separating them. Germline V lookup: CDR1 SGHAT, CDR2 FQNNGV. The CDR3 DNA sequence: TGTGCCAGCAGAAAACCGGGACAATCCTTGAGCGCGAACACTGAAGCTTTCTTT. The encoded protein is CASRKPGQSLSANTEAFF.

There are many counts of this clone. This chain joins TRBV30 and TRBJ2-4, with D perhaps TRBD2 (5 bases). CDR1 and CDR2 (germline): GTSNPN, SVGIG (reference sequence). This CDR3 comprises 13 residues. The germline V and J ends were trimmed by 1 base and 7 bases, with 11 bases remaining between them. The CDR3 sequence: CAWSDPSGNIQYF. The CDR3 bases are TGTGCCTGGAGTGATCCCTCGGGGAACATTCAGTACTTC.

The V gene is TRBV2, the J gene TRBJ2-5, with TRBD1 matching 11 bases. CDR1 is SNHLY and CDR2 is FYNNEI in the germline V gene. The CDR3 extends over 14 amino acids. V was clipped by 10 bases and J by 4 bases; unmatched bases: 8. Here the CDR3 reads CATLSDRGLETQYF. In DNA form, the CDR3 reads TGTGCCACATTATCGGACAGGGGGCTAGAGACCCAGTACTTC.

In its sample, this clone was seen a few times. This chain joins TRBV6-5 and TRBJ1-1; D not resolved. V lost 7 bases and J 1 base, leaving 10 bases between the germline ends. The germline CDR1 and CDR2 sequences are MNHEY and SVGAGI. CDR3 length: 13 residues. CDR3 in DNA: TGTGCCAGCAATGGAGTACGGAACACTGAAGCTTTCTTT. Translating it yields CASNGVRNTEAFF.

The chain couples TRBV5-6 to TRBJ1-1; 11 nucleotides match TRBD1. The CDR3 is made up of 16 amino acids. Germline CDR1 SGHDT, CDR2 YYEEEE. The J segment lost 5 bases and the V segment lost 0 bases, leaving 6 bases of the junction unmatched. The CDR3 nucleotides are TGTGCCAGCAGCTTGGCGTGGGACAGGGGGAAGACTGAAGCTTTCTTT. Translation: CASSLAWDRGKTEAFF. The full variable domain, its missing parts supplied by reference TRBV5-6 and TRBJ1-1, is DAGVTQSPTHLIKTRGQQVTLRCSPKSGHDTVSWYQQALGQGPQFIFQYYEEEERQRGNFPDRFSGHQFPNYSSELNVNALLLGDSALYLCASSLAWDRGKTEAFFGQGTRLTVV.

V gene TRBV3-1 (or the pseudogene TRBV3-2) combines with J gene TRBJ2-5, with TRBD1 matching 8 bases. CDR1 LGHDT and CDR2 YNNKEL come from the germline V gene (reference sequence). The CDR3 is made up of 15 amino acids. V dropped 4 bases and J dropped 2; count of bases not matched to a gene: 6. The CDR3, as DNA: TGTGCCAGCAGCCCCCGACAGGGGACACAAGAGACCCAGTACTTC. Translated, it gives CASSPRQGTQETQYF.

The chain recombines TRBV19 with TRBJ1-1; a possible D gene is TRBD1 (6 bases). Between the trimmed V and J ends, which lost 0 bases and 4 bases, there was a span of 12 bases. From germline, CDR1 is LNHDA and CDR2 SQIVND (reference sequence). The CDR3 runs 15 residues. CDR3 protein: CASSIDTGPSTEAFF. The CDR3 nucleotides read TGTGCCAGTAGTATAGATACAGGGCCGAGCACTGAAGCTTTCTTT.

The gene calls are TRBV18 and TRBJ1-1; 8 bases agree with TRBD1. V lost 3 bases and J lost 3; bases outside the gene matches: 3. The CDR3 totals 14 residues. Germline CDR1 KGHSH, CDR2 LQKENI. The CDR3 DNA reads TGTGCCAGCTCACCCTTGGACAGGGACACTGAAGCTTTCTTT. Protein: CASSPLDRDTEAFF.

This rearrangement joins TRBV6-1 to TRBJ1-3; D uncertain. V lost 0 bases and J lost 4, with 16 bases in between. The CDR3 contains 17 residues. Germline assignment: CDR1 MNHNS and CDR2 SASEGT. CDR3 amino acids: CASSEAFSVAGGNTIYF. CDR3 DNA sequence: TGTGCCAGCAGTGAAGCTTTTTCGGTTGCAGGCGGAAACACCATATATTTT.

This clone showed up just a few times. The chain employs TRBV6-5 and TRBJ1-5; D not resolved. CDR1 and CDR2 from the germline V gene are MNHEY and SVGAGI. There are 13 residues in the CDR3. The germline V and J ends were trimmed by 6 bases and 7 bases, with 13 bases remaining between them. The DNA for the CDR3 is TGTGCCAGCAGAAGGGAGGTTGGACAGCCCCAGCATTTT. This translates into CASRREVGQPQHF.

The genes are TRBV6-2 or TRBV6-3 and TRBJ1-1; D is undetermined. The V gene's germline CDR1 is MNHEY and CDR2 SVGEGT. This CDR3 comprises 16 residues. Trimming pared 6 bases from V and 0 bases from J, leaving 17 bases between. CDR3 sequence (DNA): TGTGCCAGCAGCCCTAGCTTATTTGGGCTGAACACTGAAGCTTTCTTT. Its translation is CASSPSLFGLNTEAFF.

The chain joins TRBV9 to TRBJ1-1; TRBD1 is a possible D gene (5 bases). Germline V gene sequence: CDR1 SGDLS, CDR2 YYNGEE. This CDR3 is 15 amino acids long. Trimming removed 0 bases at V and 7 bases at J, with 16 bases between. The CDR3 reads CASSVVGGGFSEAFF. The DNA for the CDR3 is TGTGCCAGCAGCGTAGTGGGGGGTGGTTTTAGTGAAGCTTTCTTT.

The rearrangement uses TRBV18 and TRBJ1-3; 9 positions match TRBD1. The CDR3 totals 15 residues. With 3 bases clipped from V and 11 bases from J, the junction kept 11 bases outside the gene matches. CDR1 and CDR2 (germline): KGHSH, LQKENI. In DNA, the CDR3 is TGTGCCAGCTCACCGCGGGACAGGGATATGGCGGCCATATATTTT. This sequence encodes CASSPRDRDMAAIYF.

V and J are TRBV18 and TRBJ2-5; D might be TRBD2 (7 bases). The CDR3 contains 16 residues. Germline CDR1 KGHSH, CDR2 LQKENI. Deletions cut 0 bases from V and 5 bases from J, with 16 bases between. The CDR3 nucleotides read TGTGCCAGCTCACCACCGCGGGGGACATCGGGGGAGACCCAGTACTTC. This sequence encodes CASSPPRGTSGETQYF.

The genes are TRBV30 and TRBJ1-2; the D is unclear. Per germline, CDR1 GTSNPN and CDR2 SVGIG (reference sequence). Deletions cut 2 bases from V and 4 bases from J, with 11 bases between. The CDR3 extends over 13 amino acids. For the CDR3, the DNA is TGTGCCTGGAGTCGAGCCACGGTCTATGGCTACACCTTC. Protein sequence: CAWSRATVYGYTF.

This chain joins TRBV5-6 and TRBJ2-5; no definite D call. V lost 2 bases to trimming and J lost 5 bases, with 4 bases between them. CDR3 size: 11 residues. Germline V gives CDR1 SGHDT, CDR2 YYEEEE. The CDR3: CASSFGETQYF. Written as DNA, the CDR3 is TGTGCCAGCAGCTTCGGGGAGACCCAGTACTTC.

V is TRBV6-2 or TRBV6-3 and J is TRBJ2-3, with a weak D call TRBD1 (5 bases). CDR1 MNHEY and CDR2 SVGEGT come from the germline V gene. V was cut by 0 bases and J by 3 bases, with 10 bases left in between. The CDR3 extends over 15 amino acids. The CDR3 region is CASSYSGRETDTQYF. CDR3 in DNA: TGTGCCAGCAGTTACTCTGGCAGGGAAACAGATACGCAGTATTTT.

This chain connects TRBV10-3 to TRBJ1-1; D unclear. The CDR3 is 13 residues long. V was pared by 8 bases and J by 4 bases, with 14 bases between. CDR1 and CDR2 from the germline V gene are ENHRY and SYGVKD. CDR3 sequence (DNA): TGTGCCATCTCTATGGGCGGGGTCACTGAAGCTTTCTTT. Protein sequence: CAISMGGVTEAFF.

The sample holds one count of this clone. The chain links TRBV7-9 to TRBJ2-1; no definite D call. The CDR3 is 12 amino acids. V was pared by 6 bases and J by 9 bases, with 12 bases between. The V gene's germline CDR1 is SEHNR and CDR2 FQNEAQ (reference sequence). The CDR3: CASSYGMAEQFF. Here the CDR3 DNA reads TGTGCCAGCAGTTATGGCATGGCTGAGCAGTTCTTC.